What follows are 31 T cell receptor beta chains derived from one specimen sequenced in a study of HIV-infected patients and healthy controls. The repertoire came from unfractionated whole blood and reflected all unsorted peripheral T cells. Reverse transcription used around 540 ng RNA and constant-region primers for alpha and beta. Each of the alpha and beta chains got its own library through chain-specific third strand synthesis with indices. TCRdb re-called the 5' RACE reads with MiXCR, one entry per CDR3 protein. The sample carries approximately 7,600 distinct CDR3 sequences, 9% to 10% recorded once. This specimen was blood, taken before antiretroviral therapy. The receptors were gathered from an adult with HIV infection.

Only a few counts were recorded for this clonotype. This chain joins TRBV12-3 or TRBV12-4 and TRBJ2-7; 10 bases agree with TRBD2. V gave up 7 bases and J gave up 4 bases; unmatched junction bases: 7. The CDR3 is 14 residues long. The DNA of the CDR3 is TGTGCCAGCACTCGGGCTAGCGGGAGTTACGAGCAGTACTTC. Translated: CASTRASGSYEQYF.

Ten or more counts support this clonotype. This sequence joins TRBV6-2 or TRBV6-3 and TRBJ2-7; TRBD1 is a possible D gene (5 bases). Trimming shortened V by 2 bases and J by 5 bases, and 10 bases separated the two germline ends. Germline V CDR1 and CDR2: MNHEY, SVGEGT. The CDR3 length is 13 residues. Here the CDR3 reads CASSYRGGNEQYF. The CDR3 DNA follows: TGTGCCAGCAGTTACAGGGGCGGCAACGAGCAGTACTTC.

The sample holds many counts of this clonotype. V gene TRBV18 combines with J gene TRBJ2-7; D is unresolved. Germline CDR1 is KGHSH and CDR2 is LQKENI. Trimming removed 2 bases at V and 0 bases at J, with 8 bases between. The CDR3 is 14 residues long. The CDR3 loop reads CASSPKVDSYEQYF. The CDR3 DNA sequence: TGTGCCAGCTCACCAAAGGTGGACTCCTACGAGCAGTACTTC. Together with reference TRBV18 and TRBJ2-7, the CDR3 gives the full variable domain: NAGVMQNPRHLVRRRGQEARLRCSPMKGHSHVYWYRQLPEEGLKFMVYLQKENIIDESGMPKERFSAEFPKEGPSILRIQQVVRGDSAAYFCASSPKVDSYEQYFGPGTRLTVT.

This clonotype was observed at least ten times. The chain joins TRBV28 to TRBJ2-3; 7 bases map to TRBD1. Germline CDR1 and CDR2: MDHEN and SYDVKM. Trimming removed 1 base from V and 6 bases from J; junction bases left unmatched: 10. This CDR3 contains 16 residues. CDR3 region: CASSLSGNRGMDTQYF. The CDR3 region has the DNA TGTGCCAGCAGTTTATCTGGGAACAGGGGTATGGATACGCAGTATTTT.

By sample share, this clonotype is medium-sized (0.01 to 0.1%). This chain uses TRBV4-1 with TRBJ2-7; TRBD2 matches 8 bases. Looked up from germline, CDR1 is MGHRA and CDR2 is YSYEKL. J gave up 6 bases and V 0 bases, and 10 bases lay outside the gene matches. The CDR3 loop spans 16 amino acids. The CDR3 loop reads CASSQDGSGRGLEQYF. Here the CDR3 DNA reads TGCGCCAGCAGCCAAGATGGGAGCGGGAGAGGCCTCGAGCAGTACTTC.

This chain joins TRBV3-1 and TRBJ2-1; D uncertain. Trimming took 3 bases from V and 6 from J, leaving 9 bases between them. Per the germline V gene, CDR1 is LGHDT and CDR2 is YNNKEL (reference sequence). The CDR3 spans 13 residues. In DNA, the CDR3 is TGTGCCAGCAGCCATTTAGTCGCCAATGAGCAGTTCTTC. As protein: CASSHLVANEQFF.

This clonotype has a handful of counts. Given a much more abundant clone one base away, this may be a read error. The chain has TRBV29-1 and TRBJ1-2, with D uncertain. Trimming pared 4 bases from V and 8 bases from J, leaving 11 bases between. CDR1 and CDR2 from the germline V gene are SQVTM and ANQGSEA. The CDR3 covers 11 residues. CDR3 loop: CSVGAGWGYTF. The CDR3 nucleotides read TGCAGCGTTGGTGCGGGGTGGGGCTACACCTTC.

The V and J genes are TRBV6-5 and TRBJ2-1, with 10 bases matching TRBD2. The CDR3 covers 14 residues. Germline trimming cut 9 bases from V and 10 bases from J; bases unmatched to any gene: 12. Germline V gene data show CDR1 as MNHEY and CDR2 as SVGAGI. The CDR3 spells CASQPGLALGEQFF. CDR3 sequence (DNA): TGTGCCAGTCAACCGGGACTAGCGTTAGGGGAGCAGTTCTTC.

This clonotype was recorded at least ten times. The chain employs TRBV7-8 and TRBJ2-1; tentatively, D is TRBD2 (7 bases). This CDR3 has 14 residues. Trimming left V 4 bases short and J 10 bases short, with 17 bases between. In germline, CDR1 is SGHVS, CDR2 FQNEAQ. In nucleotides, the CDR3 is TGTGCCAGCAGCTCGCTGCCGCGGGGGCAAGAGCAGTTCTTC. Protein: CASSSLPRGQEQFF.

Comments on this clonotype: A junction boundary mismatches the germline segment, possibly from a read error. The chain uses TRBV27 and TRBJ1-6; D uncertain. The CDR3 has 13 amino acids. Germline V gives CDR1 MNHEY, CDR2 SMNVEV (reference sequence). This CDR3 is CASSLRDYSPIHF. CDR3 sequence (DNA): TGTGCCAGCAGTCTACGTGACTATTCACCCATCCACTTT.

This clonotype was counted ten times or more. V and J are TRBV20-1 and TRBJ1-1, with no clear D. V lost 0 bases and J lost 3, with 17 bases in between. CDR3 length: 16 residues. In germline, CDR1 is DFQATT, CDR2 SNEGSKA (reference sequence). CDR3 amino acids: CSARDQDSPGDTEAFF. The CDR3 nucleotides read TGCAGTGCTAGAGATCAGGACTCACCTGGGGACACTGAAGCTTTCTTT.

The CDR3 bases are TGTGCCAGTAGTATCGCCCCTAACAATGAGCAGTTCTTC. The encoded protein is CASSIAPNNEQFF. This sequence joins TRBV19 and TRBJ2-1, with D hard to call. V lost 3 bases to trimming and J lost 5 bases, with 8 bases between them. From germline, CDR1 is LNHDA and CDR2 SQIVND (reference sequence). The CDR3 is 13 amino acids. Looking up the rest from reference TRBV19 and TRBJ2-1 gives the full variable domain: DGGITQSPKYLFRKEGQNVTLSCEQNLNHDAMYWYRQDPGQGLRLIYYSQIVNDFQKGDIAEGYSVSREKKESFPLTVTSAQKNPTAFYLCASSIAPNNEQFFGPGTRLTVL.

This clonotype appeared many times. This rearrangement joins TRBV7-8 to TRBJ2-2; possible D gene TRBD2, 6 bases. CDR1 and CDR2 (germline): SGHVS, FQNEAQ. The V and J ends lost 8 bases and 6 bases respectively, with 13 bases between them. The CDR3 is 13 residues long. The CDR3 DNA reads as TGTGCCAGCTCTCGGAGGGAATCCGGGGAGCTGTTTTTT. Its translation: CASSRRESGELFF.

This clonotype was recorded a few times. This sequence joins TRBV6-2 or TRBV6-3 and TRBJ2-2; possible D gene TRBD2, 5 bases. The ends were cut back, 10 bases at V and 4 bases at J, with 16 bases in the middle. The length of the CDR3 is 14 residues. CDR1 is MNHEY and CDR2 is SVGEGT in the germline V gene. As DNA, the CDR3 is TGTGCCACCAGACCTTCGGCGGGCACCGGGGAGCTGTTTTTT. Residues: CATRPSAGTGELFF.

This clonotype was observed at least ten times. The rearrangement links TRBV3-1 to TRBJ2-7; perhaps TRBD2 as D (6 bases). This CDR3 spans 12 amino acids. V was trimmed by 4 bases and J by 3 bases, leaving 7 bases between them. CDR1 and CDR2 (germline): LGHDT, YNNKEL (reference sequence). The CDR3 is CASSPTSYEQYF. The CDR3 nucleotides are TGTGCCAGCAGCCCGACTAGCTACGAGCAGTACTTC.

This clonotype showed up many times. The chain couples TRBV5-5 to TRBJ2-1; D possibly corresponds to TRBD1 (5 bases). Germline V gene lookup returns CDR1 SGHKS and CDR2 YYEKEE (reference sequence). This CDR3 has 15 amino acids. The V and J ends lost 6 bases and 8 bases respectively, with 21 bases between them. The chain's CDR3 is CASIRAQGLQDEQFF. In DNA form, the CDR3 reads TGTGCCAGCATACGGGCTCAGGGTTTGCAGGATGAGCAGTTCTTC.

A remark on this clonotype: Being one base from a much bigger clone, this may be a read error. The V and J genes are TRBV19 and TRBJ1-4; tentative D call: TRBD1 (5 bases). Germline V CDR1 and CDR2: LNHDA, SQIVND (reference sequence). The CDR3 extends over 15 amino acids. CDR3 amino acids: CTSSNLQATNEKLFF. In DNA form, the CDR3 reads TGTACCAGTAGCAACCTACAGGCAACTAATGAAAAACTGTTTTTT.

This clonotype is labeled medium-sized. This chain's CDR3 is CASSDDRGQGGYTF. CDR3 nucleotide sequence: TGTGCCAGCAGTGACGACAGGGGGCAAGGAGGCTACACCTTC. This rearrangement joins TRBV6-1 to TRBJ1-2, with TRBD1 matching over 10 bases. The V segment lost 3 bases and the J segment 8 bases; nucleotides outside the gene matches: 6. This CDR3 is 14 amino acids long. Germline-derived CDR1 and CDR2 are MNHNS and SASEGT.

This clonotype was seen at least ten times. The J gene is TRBJ2-3, the V gene TRBV7-2; 15 bases agree with TRBD2. The CDR3 sequence is 18 residues long. The V gene end was trimmed by 4 bases and the J gene end by 4 bases; junction bases not matched to a gene: 9. Germline values: CDR1 SGHTA, CDR2 FQGNSA. CDR3 loop: CASSWTSGGESFADTQYF. The DNA of the CDR3 is TGTGCCAGCAGCTGGACTAGCGGGGGGGAGTCGTTTGCAGATACGCAGTATTTT.

This clonotype qualifies as medium-sized (0.01 to 0.1%). The gene calls are TRBV2 and TRBJ2-1; 10 positions agree with TRBD2. Losses at the gene ends were 5 bases for V and 0 bases for J; bases not matched to a gene: 1. The CDR3 runs 15 residues. The germline CDR1 and CDR2 sequences are SNHLY and FYNNEI. The DNA for the CDR3 is TGTGCCAGCAGTCCTAGCGGGAGCTCCTACAATGAGCAGTTCTTC. Protein: CASSPSGSSYNEQFF.

This clonotype was seen ten or more times. J is TRBJ2-1 and V is TRBV19; TRBD2 agrees at 8 bases. The CDR3 has 15 residues. The junction had 10 bases not matched to a gene; V was cut back by 10 bases and J by 2 bases. In germline, CDR1 is LNHDA, CDR2 SQIVND (reference sequence). This CDR3 reads CATRSKAGAYNEQFF. DNA for the CDR3: TGTGCCACAAGGTCCAAAGCGGGGGCCTACAATGAGCAGTTCTTC.

By share, this clonotype ranks as medium-sized (0.01 to 0.1%). This sequence joins TRBV4-1 and TRBJ2-7; tentative D call: TRBD1 (6 bases). The CDR3 has 16 amino acids. V was shortened by 1 base and J by 0 bases, with 13 bases between the two germline ends. Germline CDR1 and CDR2: MGHRA and YSYEKL. The CDR3 region has the DNA TGCGCCAGCAGCCAAGGGATTGGGGGCGTCTCCTACGAGCAGTACTTC. Protein sequence: CASSQGIGGVSYEQYF.

This clonotype was found many times. The V call is TRBV4-1, the J call TRBJ2-7; a possible D gene is TRBD2 (5 bases). Germline V gene sequence: CDR1 MGHRA, CDR2 YSYEKL. The ends were cut back, 0 bases at V and 0 bases at J, with 12 bases in the middle. The length of the CDR3 is 16 residues. The CDR3 reads CASSQDSAEPSYEQYF. Here the CDR3 DNA reads TGCGCCAGCAGCCAAGATAGCGCTGAGCCCTCCTACGAGCAGTACTTC.

The chain uses TRBV6-6 and TRBJ2-7; D not certain. The CDR3 spans 13 residues. Germline V CDR1 and CDR2: MNHNY, SVGAGI (reference sequence). V was clipped by 8 bases and J by 2 bases, with 13 bases between them. The CDR3 protein is CASESDGTYEQYF. The CDR3 DNA reads as TGTGCCAGCGAGTCTGACGGTACCTACGAGCAGTACTTC.

This clonotype was picked up many times. This sequence joins TRBV20-1 and TRBJ1-2, with 7 bases aligning to TRBD1. V dropped 6 bases and J dropped 6; count of bases not matched to a gene: 10. The CDR3 consists of 13 residues. Germline values: CDR1 DFQATT, CDR2 SNEGSKA (reference sequence). CDR3 sequence reads: CSAPRDSRDGYTF. The CDR3 coding sequence is TGCAGTGCCCCCCGGGACAGTAGAGATGGCTACACCTTC.

This clonotype was detected ten times or more. The gene calls are TRBV19 and TRBJ2-7, with D hard to call. The length of the CDR3 is 13 residues. V dropped 6 bases and J dropped 7 bases, with 16 bases sitting between them. Germline CDR1 is LNHDA and CDR2 is SQIVND (reference sequence). CDR3 nucleotide sequence: TGTGCCAGTAGCACCTCCATCAGTGGGGAGCAGTACTTC. Protein sequence: CASSTSISGEQYF.

By its share, this clonotype is medium-sized. The J gene is TRBJ2-7, the V gene TRBV5-6; D might be TRBD2 (7 bases). The CDR3 extends over 16 amino acids. V was trimmed by 0 bases and J by 2 bases, leaving 15 bases between them. The germline CDR1 and CDR2 sequences are SGHDT and YYEEEE. The CDR3 sequence: CASSLAGGPTAYEQYF. In DNA form, the CDR3 reads TGTGCCAGCAGCTTGGCGGGGGGCCCGACCGCCTACGAGCAGTACTTC.

This clonotype was seen ten or more times. The chain recombines TRBV7-9 with TRBJ1-1; 8 bases are shared with TRBD1. The CDR3 sequence is 12 residues long. Germline CDR1 SEHNR, CDR2 FQNEAQ (reference sequence). V lost 6 bases, J lost 12 bases, and 9 bases stayed unmatched. CDR3 region: CASRPTTGGTFF. In DNA form, the CDR3 reads TGTGCCAGCAGACCCACCACAGGGGGAACTTTCTTT.

In this sample, this clonotype turned up many times. The chain links TRBV5-1 to TRBJ2-5, with a possible D match to TRBD1 (7 bases). Trimming left V 0 bases short and J 4 bases short, with 13 bases between. Germline CDR1 reads SGHRS; CDR2 reads YFSETQ. This CDR3 contains 15 residues. The CDR3: CASSLGQGGRETQYF. As DNA, the CDR3 is TGCGCCAGCAGCTTGGGTCAGGGGGGAAGAGAGACCCAGTACTTC.

In its sample, this clonotype ranks as medium-sized. The V call is TRBV6-1, the J call TRBJ1-1, with no clear D. CDR3 length equals 13 residues. The germline V gene encodes CDR1 MNHNS and CDR2 SASEGT. V was cut by 2 bases and J by 1 base, with 5 bases left in between. CDR3 DNA sequence: TGTGCCAGCAGTGAAACGGGGAACACTGAAGCTTTCTTT. Translation gives CASSETGNTEAFF.

This clonotype was counted at least ten times. The chain employs TRBV12-3 or TRBV12-4 and TRBJ1-3; the D gene is possibly TRBD1 (6 bases). This CDR3 spans 16 amino acids. V shed 1 base and J shed 0 bases, with 10 bases lying between them. The CDR3 DNA sequence: TGTGCCAGCAGTTTAGTGGGGGGGCCCTCTGGAAACACCATATATTTT. It specifies CASSLVGGPSGNTIYF.